This passage covers 16 T cell receptor beta chains from one sample sequenced in a study of cytomegalovirus exposure and HLA in healthy donors. 13 Jbeta primers and 60 Vbeta primers were used for the PCR. Only in-frame clones appear in the TCRdb table, and some are missing; sequencing was by immunoSEQ multiplex PCR. The data show roughly 120,000 clones, with approximately 80% seen just once and around 13% held by the top ten. The sample comprised PBMCs. All receptors come from a woman in her thirties or forties in good health and CMV-seropositive.

The rearrangement uses TRBV27 and TRBJ2-7, with 8 bases aligning to TRBD1. The germline CDR1 and CDR2 sequences are MNHEY and SMNVEV (reference sequence). Losses at the gene ends were 5 bases for V and 2 bases for J; bases not matched to a gene: 8. CDR3 length: 15 residues. The CDR3 protein is CASSLRTGNTYEQYF. The CDR3 nucleotides are TGTGCCAGCAGTCTTCGGACAGGGAATACCTACGAGCAGTACTTC.

This chain links TRBV18 with TRBJ2-4, with 10 positions matching TRBD1. Germline V gene sequence: CDR1 KGHSH, CDR2 LQKENI. The length of the CDR3 is 16 residues. The V and J ends lost 5 bases and 3 bases, in that order; junction bases with no gene match: 7. The CDR3 reads CASSTSGQGGKNIQYF. Written as DNA, the CDR3 is TGTGCCAGCTCAACCTCCGGACAGGGGGGCAAAAACATTCAGTACTTC.

The chain carries TRBV7-2 and TRBJ2-7, with TRBD2 identical over 7 bases. V was pared by 5 bases and J by 2 bases, with 6 bases of the junction left unmatched. From germline, CDR1 is SGHTA and CDR2 FQGNSA. The CDR3 has 14 residues. The CDR3 region has the DNA TGTGCCAGCAGCCGAACTAGCGACGCCTACGAGCAGTACTTC. Residues: CASSRTSDAYEQYF.

The chain employs TRBV18 and TRBJ1-1; TRBD1 might be the D (6 bases). Deletions cut 5 bases from V and 2 bases from J, with 21 bases between. CDR1 is KGHSH and CDR2 is LQKENI in the germline V gene. CDR3 length equals 17 residues. The CDR3 bases are TGTGCCAGCTCATCACAGACGGGGGGCGCTGGTAACACTGAAGCTTTCTTT. Translation gives CASSSQTGGAGNTEAFF.

The V gene is TRBV10-3, the J gene TRBJ2-1; 7 bases agree with TRBD2. CDR1 is ENHRY, CDR2 SYGVKD, per germline. This CDR3 comprises 15 residues. V was pared by 11 bases and J by 2 bases, with 12 bases of the junction left unmatched. As DNA, the CDR3 is TGTGCCGTAAAGGCTACTAGCGAGACCTACAATGAGCAGTTCTTC. It is translated as CAVKATSETYNEQFF.

V and J are TRBV30 and TRBJ1-4, with D possibly matching TRBD1 (5 bases). Germline CDR1 and CDR2: GTSNPN and SVGIG (reference sequence). Trimming cost V 1 base and J 8 bases, with 14 bases left between them. The CDR3 consists of 14 residues. The CDR3 coding sequence is TGTGCCTGGAGTGAGTGGAGGGGACGAGAAAAACTGTTTTTT. This sequence encodes CAWSEWRGREKLFF. Combining the CDR3 with reference TRBV30 and TRBJ1-4 gives the whole variable domain SQTIHQWPATLVQPVGSPLSLECTVEGTSNPNLYWYRQAAGRGLQLLFYSVGIGQISSEVPQNLSASRPQDRQFILSSKKLLLSDSGFYLCAWSEWRGREKLFFGSGTQLSVL.

The chain employs TRBV10-2 and TRBJ2-7; a weak D match, TRBD1 (5 bases). The germline V and J ends were trimmed by 2 bases and 3 bases, with 11 bases remaining between them. This CDR3 is built from 14 residues. Germline V gene lookup returns CDR1 WSHSY and CDR2 SAAADI. The CDR3, as DNA: TGCGCCAGCAGTGAGCGGCAGGGTGGCTACGAGCAGTACTTC. Amino acids: CASSERQGGYEQYF.

The chain couples TRBV5-4 to TRBJ1-1; D remains ambiguous. The CDR3 length is 16 residues. Germline V gives CDR1 SGHNT, CDR2 YYREEE (reference sequence). The ends were cut back, 3 bases at V and 7 bases at J, with 22 bases in the middle. The CDR3 reads CASSSGRVRSINEAFF. The CDR3 DNA reads as TGTGCCAGCAGCTCTGGGAGGGTCAGGAGCATAAATGAAGCTTTCTTT.

The chain links TRBV12-1 to TRBJ2-7; TRBD1 is the table's D call and was not checked against the DNA. TRBV12-1 is noted as a pseudogene. The CDR3 is made up of 14 amino acids. In nucleotides, the CDR3 is TGTGCCAGCAGCTTGAGGCAGGGGGCGGACGAGCAGTACTTC. Amino acid sequence: CASSLRQGADEQYF.

The chain has TRBV6-6 and TRBJ1-1; D is uncertain. Germline values: CDR1 MNHNY, CDR2 SVGAGI (reference sequence). V was clipped by 4 bases and J by 1 base, with 10 bases between them. This CDR3 has 14 residues. The DNA for the CDR3 is TGTGCCAGCAGTTCCCGGGAGGGGAACACTGAAGCTTTCTTT. Translated, it gives CASSSREGNTEAFF.

The chain recombines TRBV30 with TRBJ1-4; possibly TRBD1 for D (5 bases). Germline CDR1 reads GTSNPN; CDR2 reads SVGIG (reference sequence). Between the trimmed V and J ends, which lost 4 bases and 8 bases, there was a span of 20 bases. This CDR3 has 15 residues. CDR3 sequence reads: CAWMSGGALREKLFF. The CDR3, as DNA: TGTGCCTGGATGTCGGGTGGGGCTTTGAGAGAAAAACTGTTTTTT.

V and J are TRBV30 and TRBJ1-5; D unclear. Trimming took 0 bases from V and 7 from J, leaving 10 bases between them. The germline CDR1 and CDR2 sequences are GTSNPN and SVGIG (reference sequence). This CDR3 comprises 13 residues. The CDR3 loop is CAWSVLNSQPQHF. CDR3 nucleotides: TGTGCCTGGAGTGTACTCAATTCCCAGCCCCAGCATTTT.

J is TRBJ2-1 and V is TRBV9; 8 nucleotides align to TRBD2. V trimming: 4 bases; J trimming: 8 bases; junction bases outside the gene matches: 20. The CDR3 extends over 18 amino acids. The germline V gene has CDR1 SGDLS and CDR2 YYNGEE. The CDR3 coding sequence is TGTGCCAGCAGCCCCTACGAAGGGGTAGCGGGAATGGTATATGAGCAGTTCTTC. Translation gives CASSPYEGVAGMVYEQFF.

The gene calls are TRBV18 and TRBJ2-4; D remains unclear. The V end was cut by 9 bases, the J end by 8 bases, with 17 bases between. The CDR3 totals 13 residues. Germline CDR1 and CDR2: KGHSH and LQKENI. CDR3 residues: CASLRLAVDIQYF. In DNA, the CDR3 is TGTGCCAGTCTCAGGTTGGCCGTGGACATTCAGTACTTC.

V gene TRBV5-5 combines with J gene TRBJ1-5; TRBD1 matches 8 bases. The V gene end was trimmed by 4 bases and the J gene end by 1 base; junction bases not matched to a gene: 7. The CDR3 covers 16 residues. Looked up from germline, CDR1 is SGHKS and CDR2 is YYEKEE (reference sequence). The DNA of the CDR3 is TGTGCCAGCAGCCCGTCCCGGGACAGGAGCAATCAGCCCCAGCATTTT. It encodes CASSPSRDRSNQPQHF.

The chain is built from TRBV19 and TRBJ2-7; 7 bases fit TRBD2. This CDR3 region has 15 residues. The V and J ends lost 2 bases and 1 base, in that order; junction bases with no gene match: 5. Per germline, CDR1 LNHDA and CDR2 SQIVND (reference sequence). CDR3 DNA sequence: TGTGCCAGTAGTATATCGCTAGCGGTTTCCTACGAGCAGTACTTC. Amino acid sequence: CASSISLAVSYEQYF.